The T cell receptor beta chain described here comes from a study of cytomegalovirus exposure and HLA in healthy donors. The PCR ran on 60 Vbeta and 13 Jbeta primers. Generated by immunoSEQ multiplex PCR, the TCRdb table keeps only in-frame clones and is missing some. The sample records 97,000 or so clones, 83% being singletons. Study results and caveats: When analyzed later, a missense DCLRE1C variant was found to be linked to TCR beta V- and J-gene trimming.

Every donor was a healthy person donating bone marrow. The CDR3 contains 13 residues. The V gene's germline CDR1 is SNHLY and CDR2 FYNNEI. V lost 5 bases and J lost 5, with 12 bases in between. This clone showed up just once. Its antigen is as yet unknown. This chain links TRBV2 with TRBJ2-5; tentative D call: TRBD1 (5 bases). Input material: PBMCs. The source of this sequence is a man aged 40-49 years in good health and CMV-seronegative. This chain's CDR3 is CASSPRERETQYF. The DNA of the CDR3 is TGTGCCAGCAGTCCCAGGGAACGGGAGACCCAGTACTTC. Full variable domain (missing parts from reference TRBV2 and TRBJ2-5): EPEVTQTPSHQVTQMGQEVILRCVPISNHLYFYWYRQILGQKVEFLVSFYNNEISEKSEIFDDQFSVERPDGSNFTLKIRSTKLEDSAMYFCASSPRERETQYFGPGTRLLVL.